A selection of T cell receptor beta chains follows, all from one sample in a study of EBV T-cell therapy then PD-1 blockade in nasopharyngeal carcinoma. Some clones are missing from TCRdb's copy, which holds only in-frame ones; the method was immunoSEQ multiplex PCR. The sample lists approximately 25,000 clones, under 90% occurring once. These receptors lack a known antigen. Sequences were derived from CD8+ T cells from blood, sampled between days 55 and 70 from a patient whose treatment included autologous EBV-specific T cells and nivolumab. These receptors were collected from a man in his forties or fifties with nasopharyngeal carcinoma. Both conserved end residues are part of each CDR3. A D gene is named only where the DNA matches it firmly. A row's size may be missing; if present it is once, few, many or a size class.

v_gene	d_gene	j_gene	len	abundance	CDR3nt	CDR3aa
TRBV12-5	-	TRBJ2-7	15	-	TGTGCTAGTGCCCGAGGGGAGGCCGATAGGGACGAGCAGTACTTC	CASARGEADRDEQYF
TRBV6-5	TRBD1	TRBJ2-7	13	-	TGTGCCAGCAGTTACGGGACAGGTTACGAGCAGTACTTC	CASSYGTGYEQYF
TRBV9	TRBD1	TRBJ2-3	15	-	TGTGCCAGCAGCCCCATCGGGACAGGCCCAGATACGCAGTATTTT	CASSPIGTGPDTQYF
TRBV6-2/TRBV6-3	-	TRBJ2-3	16	-	TGTGCCAGCAGTCTGGGACTCGACGGAGGGGCAGATACGCAGTATTTT	CASSLGLDGGADTQYF
TRBV7-9	-	TRBJ2-7	16	-	TGTGCCAGCAGCTTTTCCCGGCAATCCGGCTCCTACGAGCAGTACTTC	CASSFSRQSGSYEQYF
TRBV6-5	-	TRBJ1-3	14	-	TGTGCCAGCAGTTCAGGGCGAGAAGGAAACACCATATATTTT	CASSSGREGNTIYF
TRBV4-1	-	TRBJ2-5	13	-	TGCGCCAGCAGCCAAGACAGAAAAGAGACCCAGTACTTC	CASSQDRKETQYF
TRBV2	-	TRBJ1-5	15	-	TGTGCCAGCAGTGAAGCGACACTTAGCAATCAGCCCCAGCATTTT	CASSEATLSNQPQHF
TRBV6-1	-	TRBJ1-6	16	-	TGTGCCAGCAGTGAAGAAGGGGGGGGAGGAAGTTCACCCCTCCACTTT	CASSEEGGGGSSPLHF
TRBV5-1	-	TRBJ2-5	16	-	TGCGCCAGCAGCTTGGCCGTAGGTTCAGCTCAAGAGACCCAGTACTTC	CASSLAVGSAQETQYF
TRBV13	-	TRBJ2-2	13	medium-sized	TGTGCCAGCAGCTTGTGTTGTACCGGGGAGCTGTTTTTT	CASSLCCTGELFF
TRBV27	-	TRBJ1-2	14	-	TGTGCCAGCAGTTTCGTAGACAGGCGGGATGGCTACACCTTC	CASSFVDRRDGYTF
TRBV4-1	TRBD2	TRBJ2-3	18	once	TGCGCCAGCAGCCAAGGACTAGCGGGGGGGCCACGGACAGATACGCAGTATTTT	CASSQGLAGGPRTDTQYF
TRBV4-1	-	TRBJ1-3	15	-	TGCGCCAGCAGCCAAGATCCATTCTCTGGAAACACCATATATTTT	CASSQDPFSGNTIYF
TRBV30	-	TRBJ2-1	11	once	TGTGCCTGGAGTGGGGGCCGCGAGCAGTTCTTC	CAWSGGREQFF
TRBV24-1	-	TRBJ1-2	12	-	TGTGCCACCAGTGAAAGGGGCTATGGCTACACCTTC	CATSERGYGYTF
TRBV27	TRBD1	TRBJ2-6	18	-	TGTGCCAGCAGTTTTCGGGACAGGGGGCGGGCTGGGGCCAACGTCCTGACTTTC	CASSFRDRGRAGANVLTF
TRBV7-9	TRBD1	TRBJ2-1	14	once	TGTGCCAGCAGAGGGGGACAGGGCCCAAATGAGCAGTTCTTC	CASRGGQGPNEQFF
TRBV6-2/TRBV6-3	-	TRBJ1-5	15	medium-sized	TGTGCCAGCAGTCTCGGACGGTCTAGCAATCAGCCCCAGCATTTT	CASSLGRSSNQPQHF
TRBV6-5	TRBD1	TRBJ1-1	14	-	TGTGCCAGCAGTTACTCAGGACAGGCCACTGAAGCTTTCTTT	CASSYSGQATEAFF
TRBV29-1	-	TRBJ2-2	14	-	TGCAGCGGGGTGGGGGGGGCCTGGACCGGGGAGCTGTTTTTT	CSGVGGAWTGELFF
TRBV15	TRBD1	TRBJ2-5	16	-	TGTGCCACCAGCAGCGGGACAGGGACCTTCCAAGAGACCCAGTACTTC	CATSSGTGTFQETQYF